This T cell receptor beta chain was observed in a study of blood T cell repertoires in COVID-19. On the study more broadly: There were acute and convalescent COVID-19 samples, and they came from the United States, Italy and Spain.

TCRdb's copy holds only in-frame clones and misses some; the assay was immunoSEQ multiplex PCR. This sample has around 700,000 clones, with around 89% found just once. The CDR3 has 14 residues. Trimming removed 5 bases from V and 4 bases from J, with 14 bases in between. Germline V gives CDR1 LNHDA, CDR2 SQIVND (reference sequence). The V gene is TRBV19, the J gene TRBJ1-2; D call uncertain. This receptor was taken from a woman between 18 and 29 years old with acute or convalescent COVID-19. Sample: peripheral blood. CDR3 in DNA: TGTGCCAGTAGTCCCTCGTATTATATCTATGGCTACACCTTC. Amino acid sequence: CASSPSYYIYGYTF.